The rows below give T cell receptor beta chains drawn from one sample of a study of Graves' ophthalmopathy and Graves' hyperthyroidism. A single record per CDR3 protein comes from TCRdb applying MiXCR to the multiplex PCR reads. The repertoire has around 670,000 distinct CDR3 sequences, around 40% of them found once; the top ten carry approximately 43%. Material for sequencing was peripheral blood. The receptor source for this set is an adult man with Graves' ophthalmopathy. CDR3s include the opening cysteine and the closing phenylalanine or tryptophan. A D gene is named only where the DNA matches it firmly. Size tells how often a clone was seen (once, few, many) or the class of an expanded clone, and some rows leave it out.

clone_size	v_call	d_call	j_call	cdr3_nt	cdr3_aa
-	TRBV29-1	-	TRBJ1-1	TGCAGTGTAGGGGGGCCCTTCGCTGAAGCTTTCTTT	CSVGGPFAEAFF
many	TRBV10-3	TRBD1	TRBJ2-2	TGTGCCGCATCCGGGACAGTTAACACCGGGGAGCTGTTTTTT	CAASGTVNTGELFF
-	TRBV5-1	TRBD2	TRBJ2-7	TGCGCCAGCAGCCGAGGTAGCGGGAGGGCCTTCTACGAGCAGTACTTC	CASSRGSGRAFYEQYF
-	TRBV15	-	TRBJ2-2	TGTGCCACCAGCAGAGGCGGCGACAGCTTAATAGCCGGGGAGCTGTTTTTT	CATSRGGDSLIAGELFF
-	TRBV9	TRBD1	TRBJ1-1	TGTGCCAGCAGCTCGACCGACAGGGGGACTGAAGCTTTCTTT	CASSSTDRGTEAFF
-	TRBV6-1	-	TRBJ1-2	TGTGCCAGCAGTTTGACTACAGGGATGGGGGGCTACACCTTC	CASSLTTGMGGYTF
-	TRBV5-1	-	TRBJ1-4	TGCGCCAGCAGCTACCAGGCCTCGACGGATGAAAAACTGTTTTTT	CASSYQASTDEKLFF
-	TRBV7-9	-	TRBJ1-1	TGTGCCAGCAGCCCACCTCTGGGGGAGAACACTGAAGCTTTCTTT	CASSPPLGENTEAFF
-	TRBV15	-	TRBJ1-2	TGTGCCAGCAAGGGACCTAACTATGGCTACACCTTC	CASKGPNYGYTF
-	TRBV19	-	TRBJ1-5	TGTGCCAGTAGTACCCCAGGCAACCTTATGCCCCAGCATTTT	CASSTPGNLMPQHF
many	TRBV9	TRBD1	TRBJ1-1	TGTGCCAGCAGCACGCGGACAGGGGCAGGGAACACTGAAGCTTTCTTT	CASSTRTGAGNTEAFF
-	TRBV6-4	-	TRBJ1-1	TGTGCCAGCAGCCAACGACTGACAGGTCTTGGCACTGAAGCTTTCTTT	CASSQRLTGLGTEAFF
-	TRBV10-3	TRBD1	TRBJ2-6	TGTGCCATCAGTGAACCGGGACAGAAAAATGGCTCTGGGGCCAACGTCCTGACTTTC	CAISEPGQKNGSGANVLTF
-	TRBV7-9	TRBD1	TRBJ1-1	TGTGCCAGCAGCTTACGCTTCCGGACAGGCGCTGAAGCTTTCTTT	CASSLRFRTGAEAFF
few	TRBV14	TRBD2	TRBJ2-5	TGTGCCAGCAGCCACGTGGGACTAGCGGACCGAAAAGAGACCCAGTACTTC	CASSHVGLADRKETQYF
many	TRBV19	-	TRBJ1-2	TGTGCCAGTACCGGATTCTATGGCTACACCTTC	CASTGFYGYTF
many	TRBV12-3/TRBV12-4	-	TRBJ1-3	TGTGCCAGCAGGGTTAACTCTGGAAACACCATATATTTT	CASRVNSGNTIYF
many	TRBV7-6	-	TRBJ2-2	TGTGCCAGCAGCGCTACGTCCGGGGAGCTGTTTTTT	CASSATSGELFF
many	TRBV29-1	TRBD1	TRBJ1-3	TGCAGCTCCCGGACAGGGAACACCATATATTTT	CSSRTGNTIYF
few	TRBV7-6	TRBD1	TRBJ1-4	TGTGCCAGCAGCCCGGTGGACAGGGGGCTCATCGCTGAAAAACTGTTTTTT	CASSPVDRGLIAEKLFF
many	TRBV29-1	TRBD1	TRBJ1-5	TGCAGCGTCGAGACAGGGAATAGCAATCAGCCCCAGCATTTT	CSVETGNSNQPQHF
many	TRBV7-9	TRBD1	TRBJ2-7	TGTGCCAGCAGCCCGGACAGGGGGAGGTCCTACGAGCAGTACTTC	CASSPDRGRSYEQYF
-	TRBV20-1	TRBD1	TRBJ2-7	TGCAGTGCTAGATCTCCGGGACAGTCCTCCTACGAGCAGTACTTC	CSARSPGQSSYEQYF
-	TRBV7-9	-	TRBJ2-7	TGTGCCAGCAGTGCTGACATCATCAGCGCCTACGAGCAGTACTTC	CASSADIISAYEQYF
-	TRBV18	-	TRBJ1-1	TGTGCCAGCTCACCTTTAGAGGGGTGGTTGACTGAAGCTTTCTTT	CASSPLEGWLTEAFF
many	TRBV2	-	TRBJ2-2	TGTGCCAGCAGAGCAGGGTACCGGACCGGGGAGCTGTTTTTT	CASRAGYRTGELFF
few	TRBV7-9	-	TRBJ1-1	TGTGCCAGTAGCCCTTCGGGGGGTTTAGAAAGGAGCACTGAAGCTTTCTTT	CASSPSGGLERSTEAFF
-	TRBV27	-	TRBJ1-2	TGTGCCAGCAGTTTTAGTTCGGGGAGGGGCTATGGCTACACCTTC	CASSFSSGRGYGYTF
-	TRBV20-1	TRBD1	TRBJ2-2	TGCAGTGCTAGGGGGACAGAAAACACCGGGGAGCTGTTTTTT	CSARGTENTGELFF
few	TRBV4-3	-	TRBJ2-5	TGCGCCAGCAGCCAAGTGGGGGGGCGCTGGCAAGAGACCCAGTACTTC	CASSQVGGRWQETQYF
few	TRBV10-3	TRBD2	TRBJ2-7	TGTGCCAGCAGTTACTCGGATAGCGGGAGGGCCCCGTCCTACGAGCAGTACTTC	CASSYSDSGRAPSYEQYF
once	TRBV29-1	TRBD2	TRBJ2-5	TGCAGCGTTGAACTAGCGGGAGTACAGACCCAGTACTTC	CSVELAGVQTQYF
-	TRBV10-1	-	TRBJ1-2	TGCGCCAGCACCGAAATGACCCCACCGGGGGGCTACACCTTC	CASTEMTPPGGYTF
-	TRBV7-3	-	TRBJ2-2	TGTGCCAGCAGCTTAATCGGAAGTAACACCGGGGAGCTGTTTTTT	CASSLIGSNTGELFF
few	TRBV20-1	-	TRBJ2-7	TGCAGTGCTAGCATCGCGGGCCCCCCTAGAGAGCAGTACTTC	CSASIAGPPREQYF
few	TRBV19	TRBD1	TRBJ1-5	TGTGCCAGTAGTTTACCTCAGGGGGGAGGTAGCAATCAGCCCCAGCATTTT	CASSLPQGGGSNQPQHF
-	TRBV7-9	-	TRBJ2-6	TGTGCCAGCAGCTTAAATTCCGGACAGTACCTCCCTGGGGCCAACGTCCTGACTTTC	CASSLNSGQYLPGANVLTF
-	TRBV9	TRBD2	TRBJ2-5	TGTGCCAGCAGTAAGCGGGGGGGAGAGACCCAGTACTTC	CASSKRGGETQYF
-	TRBV20-1	TRBD1	TRBJ1-5	TGCAGTGCTAGAGATGGGACAGCCCATAGCAATCAGCCCCAGCATTTT	CSARDGTAHSNQPQHF
many	TRBV19	TRBD1	TRBJ1-1	TGTGCCAGTATAAGGGACAGGAACACTGAAGCTTTCTTT	CASIRDRNTEAFF
-	TRBV19	-	TRBJ2-7	TGTGCCAGTAGTGTTGGCAGCAACTCCTACGAGCAGTACTTC	CASSVGSNSYEQYF
-	TRBV24-1	TRBD1	TRBJ1-5	TGTGCCACCAGTTACAGGGGGCAAGGCAATCAGCCCCAGCATTTT	CATSYRGQGNQPQHF
once	TRBV2	TRBD1	TRBJ1-6	TGTGCCATTAAAGACAGGGGCAATCAGCCCCTCCACTTT	CAIKDRGNQPLHF
-	TRBV2	-	TRBJ2-6	TGTGCCAGCAGGAGGGGGGCGGCCAACGTCCTGACTTTC	CASRRGAANVLTF
-	TRBV29-1	TRBD2	TRBJ2-7	TGCAGCGTTGGACGGGACCAGACTAGCGACGAGCAGTACTTC	CSVGRDQTSDEQYF
few	TRBV14	-	TRBJ1-2	TGTGCCAGCAGCGCGACAGGCGAACTCTATGGCTACACCTTC	CASSATGELYGYTF
many	TRBV7-8	-	TRBJ1-2	TGTGCCAGCAGCTTAGTTATAGGGGTTTCGTATGGCTACACCTTC	CASSLVIGVSYGYTF
-	TRBV7-9	TRBD1	TRBJ2-5	TGTGCCAGCAGTTTAAAGGGGACAGGGCTTCGGGAGACCCAGTACTTC	CASSLKGTGLRETQYF